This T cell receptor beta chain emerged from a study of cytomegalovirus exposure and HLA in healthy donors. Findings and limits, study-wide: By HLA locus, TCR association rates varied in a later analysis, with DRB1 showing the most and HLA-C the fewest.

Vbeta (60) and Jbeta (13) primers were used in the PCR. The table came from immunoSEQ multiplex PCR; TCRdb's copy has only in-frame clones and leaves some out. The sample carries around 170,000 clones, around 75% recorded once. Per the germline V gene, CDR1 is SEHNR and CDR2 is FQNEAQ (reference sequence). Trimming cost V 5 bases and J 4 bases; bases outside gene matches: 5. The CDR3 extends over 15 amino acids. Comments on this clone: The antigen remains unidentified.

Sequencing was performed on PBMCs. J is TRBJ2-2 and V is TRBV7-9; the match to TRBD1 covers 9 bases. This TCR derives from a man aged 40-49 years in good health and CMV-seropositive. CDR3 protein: CASSRSTGGTGELFF. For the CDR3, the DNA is TGTGCCAGCAGCCGGTCGACAGGGGGCACCGGGGAGCTGTTTTTT. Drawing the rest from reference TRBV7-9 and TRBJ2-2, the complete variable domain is DTGVSQNPRHKITKRGQNVTFRCDPISEHNRLYWYRQTLGQGPEFLTYFQNEAQLEKSRLLSDRFSAERPKGSFSTLEIQRTEQGDSAMYLCASSRSTGGTGELFFGEGSRLTVL.